A selection of T cell receptor beta chains follows, all from one sample in a study of regulatory T cells in long-lasting Graves disease. TCRdb used MiXCR to reprocess the multiplex PCR reads, holding one entry per CDR3 protein. Of about 420,000 distinct CDR3 sequences detected, about a sixth appear once; the ten largest clones hold about 25%. The same sample was also studied in work on T cells in Graves' hyperthyroidism and ophthalmopathy.

The input for sequencing was peripheral blood mononuclear cells (PBMCs), taken at new diagnosis, from a patient treated with antithyroid drugs. These receptors were obtained from a woman aged 18-29 years with Graves disease. CDR3s include the opening cysteine and the closing phenylalanine or tryptophan. The D gene is left open where the match is weak. Clone size is shown for a subset of rows, as once, few, many or a class of expanded clone.

clone_size,j_call,d_call,v_call,cdr3_nt,cdr3_aa
many,TRBJ2-7,TRBD2,TRBV5-1,TGCGCCAGCAGCAGTGGACTAGCGGGCAAAGAAGAGCAGTACTTC,CASSSGLAGKEEQYF
few,TRBJ1-6,NA,TRBV4-1,TGCGCCAGCAGCCAAGAGGTTGGCTCACCCCTCCACTTT,CASSQEVGSPLHF
few,TRBJ1-3,NA,TRBV5-1,TGCGCCAGCACCTTAGGGGGTGGAAACACCATATATTTT,CASTLGGGNTIYF
many,TRBJ1-1,NA,TRBV30,TGTGCCTGGAACTTGAACACTGAAGCTTTCTTT,CAWNLNTEAFF
NA,TRBJ2-2,NA,TRBV7-3,TGTGCCAGCAGCTTAGGGGCAACCGGGGAGCTGTTTTTT,CASSLGATGELFF
few,TRBJ2-7,NA,TRBV20-1,TGCAGTGCCTCCCGGCGGGATTACGAGCAGTACTTC,CSASRRDYEQYF
NA,TRBJ2-2,NA,TRBV7-2,TGTGCCAGCAGCAAGGACGGAGTAGTAAACACCGGGGAGCTGTTTTTT,CASSKDGVVNTGELFF
many,TRBJ2-7,NA,TRBV12-3/TRBV12-4,TGTGCCAGCAGTCCCGCTCTGACCCCCTCCTACGAGCAGTACTTC,CASSPALTPSYEQYF
many,TRBJ2-1,NA,TRBV30,TGTGCCTGGAGGTCGTCCTACAATGAGCAGTTCTTC,CAWRSSYNEQFF
many,TRBJ1-1,NA,TRBV7-9,TGTGCCAGCAGCTCACTCCCCCACACTGAAGCTTTCTTT,CASSSLPHTEAFF
many,TRBJ1-5,NA,TRBV7-6,TGTGCCAGCAGCTCCAATCCCCACGGGAGCAGCAATCAGCCCCAGCATTTT,CASSSNPHGSSNQPQHF
NA,TRBJ2-3,NA,TRBV7-9,TGTGCCAGCAGCTTAGCGGGAGCCATCCCAAACACAGATACGCAGTATTTT,CASSLAGAIPNTDTQYF
many,TRBJ1-4,NA,TRBV20-1,TGCAGTGTCCGGGGGGAAGGTGAAAAACTGTTTTTT,CSVRGEGEKLFF
NA,TRBJ1-1,NA,TRBV28,TGTGCCACGGGAGGGGCGGGGAATATGAACACTGAAGCTTTCTTT,CATGGAGNMNTEAFF
many,TRBJ1-1,NA,TRBV29-1,TGCAGCGTTGAAACAGGGAACACTGAAGCTTTCTTT,CSVETGNTEAFF
many,TRBJ2-5,TRBD2,TRBV12-3/TRBV12-4,TGTGCCAGCAGTCTAGCGGGAGGGCCTAGGAAAGAGACCCAGTACTTC,CASSLAGGPRKETQYF
many,TRBJ1-5,TRBD1,TRBV12-3/TRBV12-4,TGTGCCAGCAGTCCCCAGGGGGCTCAGCCCCAGCATTTT,CASSPQGAQPQHF
few,TRBJ2-6,NA,TRBV10-3,TGTGCCACCGCCCGACCCAACTCTGGGGCCAACGTCCTGACTTTC,CATARPNSGANVLTF
few,TRBJ1-1,NA,TRBV10-2,TGCGCCAGCAGTGTAGACCTCTTTGGAGCTTTCTTT,CASSVDLFGAFF
many,TRBJ2-2,NA,TRBV6-5,TGTGCCAGCAGTTACGGGAGCACCGGGGAGCTGTTTTTT,CASSYGSTGELFF
many,TRBJ2-1,TRBD2,TRBV28,TGTGCCAGCATTCGCGCGGGAGGGGGAAATGAGCAGTTCTTC,CASIRAGGGNEQFF
few,TRBJ2-1,NA,TRBV30,TGTGCCTGGAGTGTACTGATCGGGACCGCAACGAATGAGCAGTTCTTC,CAWSVLIGTATNEQFF
few,TRBJ2-5,NA,TRBV7-7,TGTGCTAGCAGCTTACCAGGGGTTCAAGAGACCCAGTACTTC,CASSLPGVQETQYF
many,TRBJ2-3,TRBD2,TRBV7-9,TGTGCCAGCAGCTTAGGAAGGACTAGCGGGAGCACAGATACGCAGTATTTT,CASSLGRTSGSTDTQYF
many,TRBJ2-1,TRBD1,TRBV6-4,TGTGCCAGCAGTGAAGGGACAGAAGCTCATGAGCAGTTCTTC,CASSEGTEAHEQFF
NA,TRBJ2-1,TRBD2,TRBV20-1,TGCAGTGCTCCGACTAGCGGGAGGCCCGAGCAGTTCTTC,CSAPTSGRPEQFF
many,TRBJ1-2,TRBD1,TRBV6-1,TGTGCCAGCAGTGAACAGGGGGCTCGTTATGGCTACACCTTC,CASSEQGARYGYTF
NA,TRBJ2-7,TRBD1,TRBV5-5,TGTGCCAGCAGCTTGGCTTGGGACAGCGTCTACGAGCAGTACTTC,CASSLAWDSVYEQYF
many,TRBJ2-7,NA,TRBV20-1,TGCAGTGCTAGGTTTCCAGACGAGCAGTACTTC,CSARFPDEQYF
NA,TRBJ2-1,TRBD2,TRBV20-1,TGCAGTGCTAGAGGACTAGCGGGAGGACTTAATGAGCAGTTCTTC,CSARGLAGGLNEQFF
NA,TRBJ1-2,NA,TRBV28,TGTGCCAGCAAACCGGGGGTAAAGGGCTACACCTTC,CASKPGVKGYTF
many,TRBJ2-2,TRBD2,TRBV12-3/TRBV12-4,TGTGCCAGCAGTTTTCTGGTAGATCCGGGACTAGCGGTGACCGGGGAGCTGTTTTTT,CASSFLVDPGLAVTGELFF
NA,TRBJ2-7,NA,TRBV18,TGTGCCAGCTCACCCCTCTTGAGCTCCTACGAGCAGTACTTC,CASSPLLSSYEQYF
NA,TRBJ2-7,NA,TRBV4-1,TGCGCCAGCAGCCAAGTTTGGGGTGAGCAGTACTTC,CASSQVWGEQYF
NA,TRBJ2-1,NA,TRBV30,TGTGCCCGGGACTTATCCTACAATGAGCAGTTCTTC,CARDLSYNEQFF
many,TRBJ2-2,NA,TRBV11-2,TGTGCCAGCAGCTTTACCCCGAACACCGGGGAGCTGTTTTTT,CASSFTPNTGELFF
NA,TRBJ1-2,NA,TRBV24-1,TGTGCCACCAGTGATTTGCTCCAGGGGATCTCGGCTAACTATGGCTACACCTTC,CATSDLLQGISANYGYTF
NA,TRBJ2-5,NA,TRBV12-3/TRBV12-4,TGTGCCAGCAGGCTAGGTCAACGGATCCAAGAGACCCAGTACTTC,CASRLGQRIQETQYF
many,TRBJ1-1,NA,TRBV27,TGTGCCAGCAGTTTCCAAAGGGGCGGCATGAACACTGAAGCTTTCTTT,CASSFQRGGMNTEAFF
NA,TRBJ1-1,TRBD1,TRBV7-2,TGTGCCAGCAGCTTTCAGGGACAGATGAACACTGAAGCTTTCTTT,CASSFQGQMNTEAFF
NA,TRBJ2-3,TRBD2,TRBV20-1,TGCAGTGCTAGAGGGGGCGGGAGGGGTTCTAGCACAGATACGCAGTATTTT,CSARGGGRGSSTDTQYF